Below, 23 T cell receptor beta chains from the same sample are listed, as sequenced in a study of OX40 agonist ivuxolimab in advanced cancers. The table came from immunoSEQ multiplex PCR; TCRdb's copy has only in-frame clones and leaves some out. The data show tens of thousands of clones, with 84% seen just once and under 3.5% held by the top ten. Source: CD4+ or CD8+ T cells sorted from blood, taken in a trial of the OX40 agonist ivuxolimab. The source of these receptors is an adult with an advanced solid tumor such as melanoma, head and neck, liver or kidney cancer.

The CDR3 spells CASSLGSGQKRDYGYTF. DNA of the CDR3: TGCGCCAGCAGCTTGGGTAGCGGCCAAAAAAGGGACTATGGCTACACCTTC. The rearrangement joins TRBV5-1 to TRBJ1-2; the D is unclear. The CDR3 length is 17 residues. Germline lookup yields CDR1 SGHRS and CDR2 YFSETQ. Trimming stripped 0 bases from V and 3 bases from J, with 18 bases between.

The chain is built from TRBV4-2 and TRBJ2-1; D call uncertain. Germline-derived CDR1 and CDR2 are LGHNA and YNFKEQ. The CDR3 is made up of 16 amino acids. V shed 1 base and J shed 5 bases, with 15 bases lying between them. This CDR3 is CASSQVRLDRDNEQFF. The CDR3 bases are TGTGCCAGCAGCCAAGTACGGCTGGATCGGGACAATGAGCAGTTCTTC.

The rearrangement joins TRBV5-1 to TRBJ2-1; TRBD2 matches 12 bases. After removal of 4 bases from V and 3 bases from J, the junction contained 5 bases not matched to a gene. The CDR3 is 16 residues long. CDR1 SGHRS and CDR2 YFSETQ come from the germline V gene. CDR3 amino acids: CASSKLAGGNYNEQFF. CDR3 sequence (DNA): TGCGCCAGCAGCAAACTAGCGGGGGGAAACTACAATGAGCAGTTCTTC.

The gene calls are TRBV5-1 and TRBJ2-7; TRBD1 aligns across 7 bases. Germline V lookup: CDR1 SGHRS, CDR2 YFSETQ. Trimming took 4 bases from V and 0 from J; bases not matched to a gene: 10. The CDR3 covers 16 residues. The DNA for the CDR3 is TGCGCCAGCAGCCGGTCGTTCGGGACAGACTCCTACGAGCAGTACTTC. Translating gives CASSRSFGTDSYEQYF.

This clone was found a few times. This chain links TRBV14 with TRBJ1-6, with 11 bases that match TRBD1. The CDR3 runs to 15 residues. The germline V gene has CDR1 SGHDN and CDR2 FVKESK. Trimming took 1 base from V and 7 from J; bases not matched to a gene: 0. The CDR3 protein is CASSQGDRGNSPLHF. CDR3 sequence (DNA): TGTGCCAGCAGCCAAGGGGACAGGGGGAATTCACCCCTCCACTTT.

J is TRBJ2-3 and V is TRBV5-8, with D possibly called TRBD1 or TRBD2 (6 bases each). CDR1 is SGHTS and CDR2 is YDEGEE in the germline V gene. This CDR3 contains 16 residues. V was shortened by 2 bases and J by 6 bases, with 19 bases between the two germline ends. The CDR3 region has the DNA TGTGCCAGCAGCTTTTACGGGGGCCGGGGGTCGGATACGCAGTATTTT. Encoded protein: CASSFYGGRGSDTQYF.

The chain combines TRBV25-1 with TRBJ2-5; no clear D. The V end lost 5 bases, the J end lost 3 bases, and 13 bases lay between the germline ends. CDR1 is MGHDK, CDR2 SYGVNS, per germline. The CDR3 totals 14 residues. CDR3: CASSPFTAEETQYF. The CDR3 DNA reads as TGTGCCAGCAGTCCATTTACAGCCGAAGAGACCCAGTACTTC.

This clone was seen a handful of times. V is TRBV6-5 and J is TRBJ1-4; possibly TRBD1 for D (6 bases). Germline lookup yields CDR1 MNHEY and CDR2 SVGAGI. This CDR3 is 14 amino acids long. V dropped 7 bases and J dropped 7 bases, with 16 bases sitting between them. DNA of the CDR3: TGTGCCAGCAAGGGGGGGACCGGAGGTGAAAAACTGTTTTTT. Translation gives CASKGGTGGEKLFF.

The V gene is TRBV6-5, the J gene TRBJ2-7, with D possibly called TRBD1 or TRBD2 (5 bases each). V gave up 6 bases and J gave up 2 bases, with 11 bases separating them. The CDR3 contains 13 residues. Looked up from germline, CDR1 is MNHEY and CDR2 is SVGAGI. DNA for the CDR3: TGTGCCAGCAGGAGGGGTTACACCTACGAGCAGTACGTC. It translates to CASRRGYTYEQYV.

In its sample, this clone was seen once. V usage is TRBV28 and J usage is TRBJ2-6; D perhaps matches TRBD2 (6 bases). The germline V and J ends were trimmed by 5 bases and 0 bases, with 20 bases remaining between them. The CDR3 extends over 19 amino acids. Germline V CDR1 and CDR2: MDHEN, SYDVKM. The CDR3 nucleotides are TGTGCCAGCAGTCCCTGGACGCCAGGCGGGGCCTCTGGGGCCAACGTCCTGACTTTC. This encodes CASSPWTPGGASGANVLTF.

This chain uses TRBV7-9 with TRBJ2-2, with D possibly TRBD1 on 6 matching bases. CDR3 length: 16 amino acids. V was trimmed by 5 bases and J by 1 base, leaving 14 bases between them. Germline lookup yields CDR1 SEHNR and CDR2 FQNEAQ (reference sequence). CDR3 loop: CASSHPPTGNTGELFF. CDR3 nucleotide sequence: TGTGCCAGCAGCCACCCACCGACAGGGAACACCGGGGAGCTGTTTTTT. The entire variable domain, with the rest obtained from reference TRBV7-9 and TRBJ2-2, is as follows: DTGVSQNPRHKITKRGQNVTFRCDPISEHNRLYWYRQTLGQGPEFLTYFQNEAQLEKSRLLSDRFSAERPKGSFSTLEIQRTEQGDSAMYLCASSHPPTGNTGELFFGEGSRLTVL.

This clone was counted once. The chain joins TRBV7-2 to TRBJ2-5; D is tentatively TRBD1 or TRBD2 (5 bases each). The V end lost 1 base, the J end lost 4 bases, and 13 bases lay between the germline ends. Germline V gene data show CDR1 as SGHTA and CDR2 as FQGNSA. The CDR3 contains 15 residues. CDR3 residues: CASSLGPGGGETQYF. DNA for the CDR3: TGTGCCAGCAGCTTAGGCCCGGGTGGGGGAGAGACCCAGTACTTC.

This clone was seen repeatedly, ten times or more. The CDR3 sequence: CAISERGANEKLFF. DNA of the CDR3: TGTGCCATCAGTGAGAGGGGAGCCAATGAAAAACTGTTTTTT. The V and J genes are TRBV10-3 and TRBJ1-4; TRBD1 is a possible D gene (5 bases). The V end lost 2 bases, the J end lost 5 bases, and 9 bases lay between the germline ends. This CDR3 contains 14 residues. The germline gives CDR1 ENHRY, CDR2 SYGVKD.

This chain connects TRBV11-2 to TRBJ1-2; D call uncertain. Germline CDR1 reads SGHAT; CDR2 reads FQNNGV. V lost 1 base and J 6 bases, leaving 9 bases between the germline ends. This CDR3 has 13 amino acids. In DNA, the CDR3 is TGTGCCAGCAGCTTAGGACCTGCCAATGGCTACACCTTC. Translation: CASSLGPANGYTF.

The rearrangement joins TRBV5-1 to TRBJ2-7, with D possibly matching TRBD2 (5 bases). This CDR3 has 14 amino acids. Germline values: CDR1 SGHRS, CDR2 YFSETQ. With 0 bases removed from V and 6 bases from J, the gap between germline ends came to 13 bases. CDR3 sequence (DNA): TGCGCCAGCAGCTTGGGGCTAGCTCTATCCGAGCAGTACGTC. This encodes CASSLGLALSEQYV.

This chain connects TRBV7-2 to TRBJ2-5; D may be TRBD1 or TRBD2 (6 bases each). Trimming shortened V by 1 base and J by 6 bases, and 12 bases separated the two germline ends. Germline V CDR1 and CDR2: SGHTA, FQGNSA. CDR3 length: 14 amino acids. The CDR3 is CASSLGGGPKTQYF. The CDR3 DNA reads TGTGCCAGCAGCTTAGGTGGGGGGCCCAAGACCCAGTACTTC.

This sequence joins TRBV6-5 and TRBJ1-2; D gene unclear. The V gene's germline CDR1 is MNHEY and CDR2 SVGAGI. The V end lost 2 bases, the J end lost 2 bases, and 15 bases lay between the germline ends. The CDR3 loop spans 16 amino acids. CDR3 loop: CASSYTYTGINYGYTF. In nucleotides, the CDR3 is TGTGCCAGCAGTTACACTTACACCGGAATAAACTATGGCTACACCTTC.

The CDR3 reads CASSLVQAFQETQYF. The CDR3 DNA reads TGTGCCAGCAGCTTAGTTCAAGCGTTCCAAGAGACCCAGTACTTC. This chain uses TRBV7-2 with TRBJ2-5; no clear D gene. This CDR3 has 15 residues. V was clipped by 1 base and J by 1 base, with 10 bases between them. Germline V gene lookup returns CDR1 SGHTA and CDR2 FQGNSA.

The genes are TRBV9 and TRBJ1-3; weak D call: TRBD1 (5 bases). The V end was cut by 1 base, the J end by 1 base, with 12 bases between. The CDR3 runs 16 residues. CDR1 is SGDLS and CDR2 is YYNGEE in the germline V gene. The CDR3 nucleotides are TGTGCCAGCAGCGTAACACTGACAGTTTCTGGAAACACCATATATTTT. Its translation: CASSVTLTVSGNTIYF. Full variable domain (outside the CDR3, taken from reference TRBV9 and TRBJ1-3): DSGVTQTPKHLITATGQRVTLRCSPRSGDLSVYWYQQSLDQGLQFLIQYYNGEERAKGNILERFSAQQFPDLHSELNLSSLELGDSALYFCASSVTLTVSGNTIYFGEGSWLTVV.

The DNA of the CDR3 is TGTGCCAGCAGCCCCCAGGGGGTCCTCTCCTACAATGAGCAGTTCTTC. Protein sequence: CASSPQGVLSYNEQFF. This chain links TRBV7-3 with TRBJ2-1; 7 bases map to TRBD1. This CDR3 has 16 amino acids. Per germline, CDR1 SGHTA and CDR2 FQGTGA. With 5 bases clipped from V and 0 bases from J, the junction kept 7 bases outside the gene matches.

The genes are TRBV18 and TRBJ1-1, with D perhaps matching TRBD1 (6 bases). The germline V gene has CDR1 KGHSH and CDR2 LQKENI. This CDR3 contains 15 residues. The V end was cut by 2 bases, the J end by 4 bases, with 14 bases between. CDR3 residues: CASSPLRGDGTEAFF. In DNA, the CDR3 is TGTGCCAGCTCACCATTGAGGGGGGATGGCACTGAAGCTTTCTTT.

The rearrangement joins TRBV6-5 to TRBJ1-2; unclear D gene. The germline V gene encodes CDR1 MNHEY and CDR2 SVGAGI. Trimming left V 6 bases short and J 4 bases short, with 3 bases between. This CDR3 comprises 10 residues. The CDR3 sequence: CASRSYGYTF. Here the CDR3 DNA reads TGTGCCAGCAGGAGCTATGGCTACACCTTC.

The CDR3 sequence is CASSLEGSEKLFF. The CDR3 coding sequence is TGTGCCAGCAGCCTGGAAGGGAGTGAAAAACTGTTTTTT. V is TRBV7-9 and J is TRBJ1-4; D uncertain. Germline V gives CDR1 SEHNR, CDR2 FQNEAQ (reference sequence). This CDR3 is built from 13 residues. V lost 5 bases, J lost 7 bases, and 11 bases lay in between.